This is a list of T cell receptor beta chains from one sample in a study of long-term antiretroviral therapy in people with HIV. Clones were read by immunoSEQ multiplex PCR, and TCRdb kept only the in-frame ones, dropping some. This table has over 8,500 clones, about 80% appearing once. Sample: unsorted PBMCs, taken 0.4 years before starting antiretroviral therapy. All receptors derive from a man aged 25-45 years with HIV. Both conserved end residues are part of each CDR3. Fields, in order: D gene, clone size, V gene, CDR3 length, J gene, CDR3 protein, CDR3 DNA. A D gene is named only where the DNA matches it firmly. Rows may omit the clone size; those that give it use once, few, many or a size class.

>NA|NA|TRBV2|13|TRBJ2-5
CASREDRRETQYF
TGTGCCAGCAGAGAAGACCGGCGGGAGACCCAGTACTTC
>NA|NA|TRBV6-1|16|TRBJ1-3
CASSEATAGVGNTIYF
TGTGCCAGCAGTGAAGCAACGGCGGGGGTCGGAAACACCATATATTTT
>TRBD2|NA|TRBV9|16|TRBJ2-1
CASSVGYSGGYNEQFF
TGTGCCAGCAGCGTAGGGTATAGCGGGGGGTACAATGAGCAGTTCTTC
>TRBD1|NA|TRBV6-5|13|TRBJ2-7
CASRRQGAYEQYF
TGTGCCAGCAGGCGACAGGGCGCCTACGAGCAGTACTTC
>TRBD1|once|TRBV5-6|13|TRBJ1-2
CASSRDRAYGYTF
TGTGCCAGCAGCCGGGACAGGGCCTATGGCTACACCTTC
>TRBD1|once|TRBV6-1|15|TRBJ1-2
CASAAGTGTNYGYTF
TGTGCCAGCGCCGCCGGGACAGGAACTAACTATGGCTACACCTTC
>TRBD1|NA|TRBV27|14|TRBJ2-7
CASSLGGTGGEQYF
TGTGCCAGCAGTTTAGGAGGGACAGGGGGGGAGCAGTACTTC
>NA|NA|TRBV29-1|13|TRBJ2-6
CSVAKSGANVLTF
TGCAGCGTTGCGAAGTCTGGGGCCAACGTCCTGACTTTC
>TRBD1|once|TRBV30|14|TRBJ2-7
CAWSTGTGGREQYF
TGTGCCTGGTCAACCGGGACAGGGGGCAGGGAGCAGTACTTC
>NA|few|TRBV6-1|13|TRBJ1-2
CASSEGRVRGYTF
TGTGCCAGCAGTGAAGGCAGGGTGCGGGGCTACACCTTC
>NA|NA|TRBV5-1|15|TRBJ1-5
CASSLDTNSNQPQHF
TGCGCCAGCAGCTTGGACACCAATAGCAATCAGCCCCAGCATTTT
>TRBD1|NA|TRBV7-3|15|TRBJ1-4
CASSPPDRRGEKLFF
TGTGCCAGCAGCCCCCCGGACAGGAGGGGTGAAAAACTGTTTTTT
>TRBD2|NA|TRBV7-3|16|TRBJ2-2
CASSPQGLADTGELFF
TGTGCCAGCAGCCCACAGGGACTAGCGGACACCGGGGAGCTGTTTTTT
>NA|NA|TRBV15|16|TRBJ2-5
CATSRDGGGLGETQYF
TGTGCCACCAGCAGAGATGGTGGGGGACTGGGGGAGACCCAGTACTTC
>TRBD2|NA|TRBV19|16|TRBJ2-2
CASSLLAGALGGELFF
TGTGCCAGTAGTCTACTAGCGGGAGCCCTCGGCGGGGAGCTGTTTTTT
>NA|NA|TRBV10-2|13|TRBJ1-1
CASREREARRAFF
TGCGCCAGCAGGGAAAGGGAAGCCAGGCGGGCTTTCTTT
>NA|NA|TRBV5-5|15|TRBJ2-1
CASSFGASLEREQFF
TGTGCCAGCAGCTTTGGTGCAAGTCTGGAGCGTGAGCAGTTCTTC
>TRBD2|NA|TRBV27|18|TRBJ2-2
CASSVGLAGGPGGRELFF
TGTGCCAGCAGTGTGGGACTAGCGGGGGGGCCAGGGGGCCGGGAGCTGTTTTTT
>NA|NA|TRBV9|15|TRBJ2-5
CASSVEGSWEETQYF
TGTGCCAGCAGCGTAGAGGGTAGCTGGGAAGAGACCCAGTACTTC
>TRBD2|NA|TRBV7-9|13|TRBJ2-2
CASSRLAYGELFF
TGTGCCAGCAGCCGACTAGCATACGGGGAGCTGTTTTTT
>NA|NA|TRBV2|13|TRBJ1-1
CASSERSGSGAFF
TGTGCCAGCAGTGAACGGTCAGGGTCCGGGGCTTTCTTT
>NA|NA|TRBV19|12|TRBJ1-5
CASNSGYQPQHF
TGTGCCAGTAACTCAGGCTATCAGCCCCAGCATTTT
>NA|large|TRBV6-4|12|TRBJ1-1
CASLRWDTEAFF
TGTGCCAGCTTAAGATGGGACACTGAAGCTTTCTTT
>TRBD1|medium-sized|TRBV9|14|TRBJ2-7
CASSVDTGGGEQYF
TGTGCCAGCAGCGTAGATACAGGGGGCGGCGAGCAGTACTTC
>TRBD1|few|TRBV6-1|15|TRBJ2-7
CASSEGTGGSYEQYF
TGTGCCAGCAGTGAAGGGACAGGGGGCTCCTACGAGCAGTACTTC
>TRBD1|once|TRBV29-1|14|TRBJ1-2
CSVEGDRVNYGYTF
TGCAGCGTTGAAGGTGACAGGGTGAACTATGGCTACACCTTC
>NA|NA|TRBV2|15|TRBJ1-2
CASSVPRGSRYGYTF
TGTGCCAGCAGTGTACCTCGTGGCAGCCGCTATGGCTACACCTTC
>NA|NA|TRBV5-6|18|TRBJ2-6
CASSHLEQPLSGANVLTF
TGTGCCAGCAGCCACTTAGAACAGCCTCTCTCTGGGGCCAACGTCCTGACTTTC
>TRBD1|large|TRBV19|15|TRBJ2-1
CASQDRGLSYNEQFF
TGTGCCAGTCAAGACAGGGGGCTTTCCTACAATGAGCAGTTCTTC
>TRBD2|once|TRBV5-1|15|TRBJ2-2
CASRLAGGPTGELFF
TGCGCCAGCAGGCTAGCGGGGGGCCCCACCGGGGAGCTGTTTTTT
>NA|NA|TRBV4-3|15|TRBJ1-4
CASSQVYGENEKLFF
TGCGCCAGCAGCCAAGTCTACGGCGAGAATGAAAAACTGTTTTTT
>TRBD1|NA|TRBV29-1|13|TRBJ1-6
CSVQGGHNSPLHF
TGCAGCGTTCAGGGGGGCCATAATTCACCCCTCCACTTT
>TRBD1|NA|TRBV5-6|14|TRBJ2-7
CASSLWQGAYEQYF
TGTGCCAGCAGCCTCTGGCAGGGGGCTTACGAGCAGTACTTC
>NA|NA|TRBV19|14|TRBJ1-5
CASSIGTYNQPQHF
TGTGCCAGTAGTATCGGGACGTACAATCAGCCCCAGCATTTT
>NA|NA|TRBV9|17|TRBJ2-1
CASNERGDTSSYNEQFF
TGTGCCAGCAACGAGCGAGGAGACACCAGCTCCTACAATGAGCAGTTCTTC
>TRBD1|NA|TRBV2|12|TRBJ1-1
CASSVTGGEAFF
TGTGCCAGCAGTGTGACAGGGGGCGAAGCTTTCTTT
>NA|NA|TRBV30|13|TRBJ1-2
CACRPRESRGYTF
TGTGCCTGCCGCCCAAGGGAGTCTCGCGGCTACACCTTC
>NA|NA|TRBV29-1|12|TRBJ1-1
CSAKDEYTEAFF
TGCAGCGCCAAGGACGAATACACTGAAGCTTTCTTT
>TRBD1|NA|TRBV4-2|17|TRBJ2-6
CASSQEGTGTGANVLTF
TGTGCCAGCAGCCAAGAAGGGACAGGGACCGGGGCCAACGTCCTGACTTTC
>NA|few|TRBV18|13|TRBJ2-7
CASSPGGTYEQYF
TGTGCCAGCTCACCGGGGGGCACGTACGAGCAGTACTTC
>TRBD1|NA|TRBV5-1|15|TRBJ2-7
CASSQIGTGPYEQYF
TGCGCCAGCAGCCAGATCGGGACAGGTCCCTACGAGCAGTACTTC
>TRBD1|NA|TRBV29-1|14|TRBJ2-7
CSLCRDRGCHEQYF
TGCAGCTTGTGCCGGGACAGGGGTTGCCACGAGCAGTACTTC
>NA|NA|TRBV21-1|20|TRBJ2-7
CASSTQPRTSGYLLSYEQYF
TGTGCCAGCAGCACACAACCCCGGACTAGCGGTTATCTTCTCTCCTACGAGCAGTACTTC
>NA|NA|TRBV19|14|TRBJ1-1
CASSPSADGTEAFF
TGTGCCAGTAGCCCCTCCGCGGACGGCACTGAAGCTTTCTTT
>NA|NA|TRBV5-6|13|TRBJ1-5
CASSLGARGPQHF
TGTGCCAGCAGCTTGGGGGCCCGAGGCCCCCAGCATTTT
>NA|few|TRBV27|17|TRBJ1-6
CASRHKAMSSYNSPLHF
TGTGCCAGCAGGCACAAAGCTATGAGCTCCTATAATTCACCCCTCCACTTT